Shown below are 9 T cell receptor beta chains from a single sample sequenced in a study of sequential checkpoint blockade in melanoma. Treatment in this sample: randomized to nivolumab then ipilimumab (arm A) or the reverse (arm B). Profiling relied on immunoSEQ multiplex PCR, and the TCRdb table lists in-frame clones only, not all of them. Here the sample spans about 32,000 clones, roughly 84% being singletons. This specimen consisted of CD8+ T cells sorted from blood (inferred from file names), obtained from a patient given nivolumab and ipilimumab in sequence. The receptors stem from a human donor with melanoma.

The chain is built from TRBV5-4 and TRBJ2-5; D is possibly TRBD1 (6 bases). Germline V gene data show CDR1 as SGHNT and CDR2 as YYREEE (reference sequence). This CDR3 is 13 amino acids long. With 3 bases removed from V and 2 bases from J, the gap between germline ends came to 8 bases. For the CDR3, the DNA is TGTGCCAGCAGCTGGACAGCGCAAGAGACCCAGTACTTC. This sequence encodes CASSWTAQETQYF.

This CDR3 reads CASSSTGYGDGYTF. Here the CDR3 DNA reads TGTGCCAGCAGTTCTACAGGGTATGGGGATGGCTACACCTTC. This chain connects TRBV5-4 to TRBJ1-2, with D tentatively TRBD1 (6 bases). The CDR3 loop spans 14 amino acids. Trimming took 5 bases from V and 6 from J, leaving 17 bases between them. In germline, CDR1 is SGHNT, CDR2 YYREEE (reference sequence). Drawing the rest from reference TRBV5-4 and TRBJ1-2, the complete variable domain is ETGVTQSPTHLIKTRGQQVTLRCSSQSGHNTVSWYQQALGQGPQFIFQYYREEENGRGNFPPRFSGLQFPNYSSELNVNALELDDSALYLCASSSTGYGDGYTFGSGTRLTVV.

This sequence joins TRBV6-5 and TRBJ2-5; 10 bases agree with TRBD2. Unmatched junction bases numbered 3, after V lost 1 base and J lost 1 base. Germline V gives CDR1 MNHEY, CDR2 SVGAGI. The CDR3 length is 16 residues. In DNA, the CDR3 is TGTGCCAGCAGTTACTGGATAGCGGGGGGCCAAGAGACCCAGTACTTC. This encodes CASSYWIAGGQETQYF.

A single count supports this clone. The chain links TRBV29-1 to TRBJ2-5, with D maybe TRBD1 (6 bases). The closer fit of TRBJ2-7 to the DNA end suggests the J call may be wrong. Germline V gene lookup returns CDR1 SQVTM and CDR2 ANQGSEA. The CDR3 totals 15 residues. CDR3 nucleotides: TGCAGCGTTGAAGGTTTGACAGGCCAAATCTACGAGCAGTACTTC. It yields the protein CSVEGLTGQIYEQYF.

The chain uses TRBV5-1 and TRBJ2-7, with 11 positions matching TRBD1. Unmatched junction bases numbered 4, after V lost 4 bases and J lost 1 base. The germline gives CDR1 SGHRS, CDR2 YFSETQ. The CDR3 has 15 residues. For the CDR3, the DNA is TGCGCCAGCAGCCTAGGACAGGGGGCGTCCTACGAGCAGTACTTC. Amino acid sequence: CASSLGQGASYEQYF. The whole variable domain, filled in from reference TRBV5-1 and TRBJ2-7, reads KAGVTQTPRYLIKTRGQQVTLSCSPISGHRSVSWYQQTPGQGLQFLFEYFSETQRNKGNFPGRFSGRQFSNSRSEMNVSTLELGDSALYLCASSLGQGASYEQYFGPGTRLTVT.

The chain combines TRBV27 with TRBJ2-7; possibly TRBD1 for D (6 bases). V dropped 5 bases and J dropped 2 bases, with 10 bases sitting between them. This CDR3 spans 13 amino acids. Germline values: CDR1 MNHEY, CDR2 SMNVEV (reference sequence). CDR3 nucleotides: TGTGCCAGCAGTCAGGACAGTACCTACGAGCAGTACTTC. Its protein is CASSQDSTYEQYF.

The chain employs TRBV11-2 and TRBJ2-2; TRBD2 is a possible D gene (6 bases). Germline V gene data show CDR1 as SGHAT and CDR2 as FQNNGV. With 2 bases removed from V and 3 bases from J, the gap between germline ends came to 10 bases. The CDR3 is 15 residues long. The DNA for the CDR3 is TGTGCCAGCAGCTTACCCGGGGGTGACACCGGGGAGCTGTTTTTT. Its translation is CASSLPGGDTGELFF. The full variable domain, in which reference TRBV11-2 and TRBJ2-2 provide the parts outside the CDR3, is EAGVAQSPRYKIIEKRQSVAFWCNPISGHATLYWYQQILGQGPKLLIQFQNNGVVDDSQLPKDRFSAERLKGVDSTLKIQPAKLEDSAVYLCASSLPGGDTGELFFGEGSRLTVL.

The chain is built from TRBV27 and TRBJ2-7; 13 nucleotides match TRBD2. The trim removed 3 bases at V and 5 bases at J, leaving 7 bases unmatched. Germline V gene lookup returns CDR1 MNHEY and CDR2 SMNVEV (reference sequence). The CDR3 runs 16 residues. The CDR3 loop reads CASSFVLAGGPDEQYF. The DNA for the CDR3 is TGTGCCAGCAGTTTCGTACTAGCGGGGGGGCCGGACGAGCAGTACTTC.

This clone was detected once. This chain links TRBV9 with TRBJ2-7, with D perhaps matching TRBD1 (5 bases). V gave up 4 bases and J gave up 4 bases, with 15 bases separating them. CDR1 SGDLS and CDR2 YYNGEE come from the germline V gene. The length of the CDR3 is 14 residues. The CDR3 nucleotides are TGTGCCAGCAGCCCGACGGACAAGGAATACGAGCAGTACTTC. This codes for CASSPTDKEYEQYF.